This TCR beta chain was recorded in a study of CD8 T cells in Susac syndrome. The V gene's germline CDR1 is MNHNS and CDR2 SASEGT. CDR3 length: 13 amino acids. The V end was cut by 3 bases, the J end by 6 bases, with 8 bases between. Random hexamers primed reverse transcription of about 0.45 to 1 ug RNA. Via MiXCR, TCRdb re-called the immunoSEQ multiplex PCR reads, giving one row per CDR3 protein. The sample lists approximately 120,000 distinct CDR3 sequences, 80% to 95% occurring once. Comment on this clonotype: Its antigen is currently unknown.

CD8+ and CD4+ T cells circulating in blood were sequenced for TCR beta. The authors negatively isolated CD8+ and CD4+ T cells and FACS-enriched TEMRA cells. The study's findings and limits: The TCR sequencing and HLA analysis in the study involved a relatively small number of individuals, as the study acknowledged.

The specimen was CD4+ T cells from PBMCs. This clonotype was sampled from a human donor in good health. The chain recombines TRBV6-1 with TRBJ2-2; TRBD2 might be the D (6 bases). In DNA form, the CDR3 reads TGTGCCAGCAGTGACAGGGAGGCCGGGGAGCTGTTTTTT. Encoded protein: CASSDREAGELFF.